This T cell receptor (beta chain) was sequenced during a study of T cells after posttransplantation cyclophosphamide. Study-level findings and limits: TRB overlap between skin or GI tissue T cells and blood was limited.

A marrow graft followed busulfan-fludarabine conditioning, with cyclophosphamide on days +3 and +4. Sequencing used immunoSEQ multiplex PCR; TCRdb keeps in-frame clones, though not all of them. The data show more than 8,500 clones, with more than 75% seen just once and roughly 23% held by the top ten. V was clipped by 2 bases and J by 7 bases, with 6 bases between them. The CDR3 sequence is 12 residues long. Germline V gene sequence: CDR1 MGHRA, CDR2 YSYEKL. In regard to this clone: The target antigen is unknown.

The sample here was PBMCs, taken after allogeneic stem cell transplant with posttransplant cyclophosphamide. This TCR was recovered from a female patient aged 40-50 years who received an allogeneic stem cell transplant from an unrelated donor, was CMV-positive, and had no GVHD. Certain T cells may be donor cells from the graft. This chain joins TRBV4-1 and TRBJ2-1, with D tentatively TRBD2 (5 bases). CDR3 coding DNA: TGCGCCAGCAGCCAAAGAGGGAATGAGCAGTTCTTC. Protein product: CASSQRGNEQFF.